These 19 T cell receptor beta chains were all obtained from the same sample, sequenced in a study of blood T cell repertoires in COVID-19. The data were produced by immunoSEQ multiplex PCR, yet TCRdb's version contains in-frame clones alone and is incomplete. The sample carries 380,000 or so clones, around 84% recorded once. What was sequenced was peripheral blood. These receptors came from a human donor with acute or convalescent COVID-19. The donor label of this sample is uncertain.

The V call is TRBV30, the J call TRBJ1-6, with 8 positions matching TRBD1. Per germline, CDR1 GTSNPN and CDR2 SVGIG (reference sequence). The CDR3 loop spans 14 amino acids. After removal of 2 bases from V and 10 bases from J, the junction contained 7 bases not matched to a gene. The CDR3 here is CAWSTRTGLSPLHF. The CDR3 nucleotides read TGTGCCTGGAGTACCCGGACAGGGCTCTCACCCCTCCACTTT. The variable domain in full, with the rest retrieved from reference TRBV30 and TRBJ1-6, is SQTIHQWPATLVQPVGSPLSLECTVEGTSNPNLYWYRQAAGRGLQLLFYSVGIGQISSEVPQNLSASRPQDRQFILSSKKLLLSDSGFYLCAWSTRTGLSPLHFGNGTRLTVT.

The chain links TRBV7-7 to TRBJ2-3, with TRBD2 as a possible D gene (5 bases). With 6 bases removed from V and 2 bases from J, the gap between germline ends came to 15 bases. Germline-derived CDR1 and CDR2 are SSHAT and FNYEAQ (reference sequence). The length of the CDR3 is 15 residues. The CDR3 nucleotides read TGTGCCAGCAGTCCCGGAGGACTCCTCACAGATACGCAGTATTTT. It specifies CASSPGGLLTDTQYF.

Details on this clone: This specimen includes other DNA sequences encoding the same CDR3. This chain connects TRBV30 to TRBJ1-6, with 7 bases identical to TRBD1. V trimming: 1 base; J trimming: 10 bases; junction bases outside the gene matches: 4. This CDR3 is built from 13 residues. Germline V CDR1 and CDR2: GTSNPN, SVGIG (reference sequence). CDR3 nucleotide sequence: TGTGCCTGGAGTGGACAGGGAGGATCACCCCTCCACTTT. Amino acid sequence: CAWSGQGGSPLHF.

Written as DNA, the CDR3 is TGTGCCAGCAGCTCCGGCTGGACGGGAGTCAATGAGCAGTTCTTC. It encodes CASSSGWTGVNEQFF. This chain joins TRBV7-6 and TRBJ2-1, with a possible D match to TRBD2 (6 bases). Deletions cut 4 bases from V and 6 bases from J, with 16 bases between. The CDR3 covers 15 residues. Germline V CDR1 and CDR2: SGHVS, FNYEAQ.

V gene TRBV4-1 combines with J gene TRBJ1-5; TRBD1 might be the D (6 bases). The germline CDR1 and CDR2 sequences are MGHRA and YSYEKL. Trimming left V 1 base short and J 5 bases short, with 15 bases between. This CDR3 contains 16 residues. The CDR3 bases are TGCGCCAGCAGCCAAGCGGTGACAGGTTCCTATCAGCCCCAGCATTTT. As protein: CASSQAVTGSYQPQHF.

The CDR3 coding sequence is TGTGCCAGCTCACCAGAGGGGGCCCTCACAGATACGCAGTATTTT. Its translation is CASSPEGALTDTQYF. The chain is built from TRBV18 and TRBJ2-3; 7 bases are shared with TRBD1. The CDR3 extends over 15 amino acids. Losses at the gene ends were 2 bases for V and 2 bases for J; bases not matched to a gene: 4. Germline loops: CDR1 KGHSH, CDR2 LQKENI. The full variable domain, completed using reference TRBV18 and TRBJ2-3, is NAGVMQNPRHLVRRRGQEARLRCSPMKGHSHVYWYRQLPEEGLKFMVYLQKENIIDESGMPKERFSAEFPKEGPSILRIQQVVRGDSAAYFCASSPEGALTDTQYFGPGTRLTVL.

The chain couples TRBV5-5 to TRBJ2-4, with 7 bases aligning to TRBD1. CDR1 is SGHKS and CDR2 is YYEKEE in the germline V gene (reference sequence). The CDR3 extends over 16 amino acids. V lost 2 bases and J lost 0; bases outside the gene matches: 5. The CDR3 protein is CASSFETGKAKNIQYF. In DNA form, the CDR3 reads TGTGCCAGCAGCTTCGAGACAGGGAAAGCCAAAAACATTCAGTACTTC.

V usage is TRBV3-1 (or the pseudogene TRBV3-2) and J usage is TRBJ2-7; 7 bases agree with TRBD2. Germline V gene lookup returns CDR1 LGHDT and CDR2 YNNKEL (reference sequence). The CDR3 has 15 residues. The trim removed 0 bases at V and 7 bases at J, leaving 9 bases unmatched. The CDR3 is CASSQDRSGGREQYF. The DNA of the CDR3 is TGTGCCAGCAGCCAAGACCGATCGGGAGGACGGGAGCAGTACTTC.

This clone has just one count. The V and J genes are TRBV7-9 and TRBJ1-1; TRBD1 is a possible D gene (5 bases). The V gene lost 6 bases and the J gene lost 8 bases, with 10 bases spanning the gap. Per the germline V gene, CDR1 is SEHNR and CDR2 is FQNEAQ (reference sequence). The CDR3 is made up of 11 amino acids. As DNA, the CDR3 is TGTGCCAGCAGAAAGGGGCGGGAAGCTTTCTTT. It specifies CASRKGREAFF.

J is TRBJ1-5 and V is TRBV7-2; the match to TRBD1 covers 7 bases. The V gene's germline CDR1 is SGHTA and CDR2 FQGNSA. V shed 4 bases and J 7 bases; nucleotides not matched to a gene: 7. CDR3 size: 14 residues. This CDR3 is CASSYRGLGQPQHF. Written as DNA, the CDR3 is TGTGCCAGCAGCTACAGGGGTCTGGGGCAGCCCCAGCATTTT.

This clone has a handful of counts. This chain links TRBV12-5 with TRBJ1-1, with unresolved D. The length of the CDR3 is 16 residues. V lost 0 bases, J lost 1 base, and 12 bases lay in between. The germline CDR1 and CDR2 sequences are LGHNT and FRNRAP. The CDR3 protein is CASGLVLLRENTEAFF. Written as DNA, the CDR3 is TGTGCTAGTGGTTTGGTATTATTGAGGGAGAACACTGAAGCTTTCTTT.

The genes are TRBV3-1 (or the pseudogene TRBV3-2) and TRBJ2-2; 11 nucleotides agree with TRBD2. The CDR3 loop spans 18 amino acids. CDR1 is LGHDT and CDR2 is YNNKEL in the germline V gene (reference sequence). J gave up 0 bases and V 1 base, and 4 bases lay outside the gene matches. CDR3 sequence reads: CASSQGSGRVTNTGELFF. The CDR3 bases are TGTGCCAGCAGCCAAGGTAGCGGGAGGGTCACGAACACCGGGGAGCTGTTTTTT.

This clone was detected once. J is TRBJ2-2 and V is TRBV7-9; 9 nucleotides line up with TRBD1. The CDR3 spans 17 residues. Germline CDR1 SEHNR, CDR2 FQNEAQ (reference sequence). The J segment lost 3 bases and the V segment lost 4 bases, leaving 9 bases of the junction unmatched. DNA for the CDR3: TGTGCCAGCAGCTCGACAATTACAGGGGGCGACACCGGGGAGCTGTTTTTT. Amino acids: CASSSTITGGDTGELFF.

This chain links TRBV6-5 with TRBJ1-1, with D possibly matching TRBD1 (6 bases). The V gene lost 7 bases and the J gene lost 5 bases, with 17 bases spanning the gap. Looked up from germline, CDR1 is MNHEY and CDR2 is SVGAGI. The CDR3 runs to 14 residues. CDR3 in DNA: TGTGCCAGCACCGAGGGGGGAGGGGGAACTGAAGCTTTCTTT. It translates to CASTEGGGGTEAFF.

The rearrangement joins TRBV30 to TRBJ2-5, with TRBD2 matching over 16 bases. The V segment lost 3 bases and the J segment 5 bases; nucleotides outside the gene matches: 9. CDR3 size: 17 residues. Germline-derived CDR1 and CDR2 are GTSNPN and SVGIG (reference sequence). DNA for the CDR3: TGTGCCTGGAGCGCGGGACTAGCGGGGGGGCCCAGCGAGACCCAGTACTTC. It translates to CAWSAGLAGGPSETQYF. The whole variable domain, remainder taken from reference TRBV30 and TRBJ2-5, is SQTIHQWPATLVQPVGSPLSLECTVEGTSNPNLYWYRQAAGRGLQLLFYSVGIGQISSEVPQNLSASRPQDRQFILSSKKLLLSDSGFYLCAWSAGLAGGPSETQYFGPGTRLLVL.

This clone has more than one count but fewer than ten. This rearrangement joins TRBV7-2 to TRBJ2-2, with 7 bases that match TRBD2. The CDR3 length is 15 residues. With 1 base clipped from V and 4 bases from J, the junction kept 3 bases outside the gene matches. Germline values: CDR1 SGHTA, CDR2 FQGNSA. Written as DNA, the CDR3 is TGTGCCAGCAGCTTAGTTGCGGGAGCCACCGGGGAGCTGTTTTTT. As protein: CASSLVAGATGELFF.

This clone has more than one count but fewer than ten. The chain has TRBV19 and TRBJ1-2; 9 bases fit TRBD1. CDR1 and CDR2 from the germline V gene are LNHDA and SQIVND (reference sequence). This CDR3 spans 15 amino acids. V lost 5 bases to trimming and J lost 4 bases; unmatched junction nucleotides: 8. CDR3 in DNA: TGTGCCAGTAGTGGAACAGGGGGCCGTTCCTATGGCTACACCTTC. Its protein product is CASSGTGGRSYGYTF.

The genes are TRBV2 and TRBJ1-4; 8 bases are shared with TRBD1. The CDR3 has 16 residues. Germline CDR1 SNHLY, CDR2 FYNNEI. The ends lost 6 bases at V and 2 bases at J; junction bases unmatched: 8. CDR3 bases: TGTGCCAGCAGAGGACAGGGAACGGTTACTAATGAAAAACTGTTTTTT. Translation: CASRGQGTVTNEKLFF.

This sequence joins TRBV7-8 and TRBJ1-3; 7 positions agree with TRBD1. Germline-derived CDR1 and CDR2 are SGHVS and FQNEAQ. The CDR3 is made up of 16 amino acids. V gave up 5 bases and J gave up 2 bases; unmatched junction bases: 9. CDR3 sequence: CASSNRQGDAGNTIYF. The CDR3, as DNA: TGTGCCAGCAGCAACCGACAGGGAGATGCTGGAAACACCATATATTTT.